A selection of T cell receptor beta chains follows, all from one sample in a study of circulating tumor DNA in untreated peripheral T-cell lymphoma. Generated by immunoSEQ multiplex PCR, the TCRdb table keeps only in-frame clones and is missing some. The repertoire consists of just over 1,400 clones, with less than 75% occurring once and the leading ten covering 66%. Source material: tumor tissue. These receptors came from a human donor with peripheral T-cell lymphoma. CDR3s include the opening cysteine and the closing phenylalanine or tryptophan. A D gene is named only where the DNA matches it firmly. A row's size may be missing; if present it is once, few, many or a size class.

size	D	J	V	DNA	CDR3
.	.	TRBJ2-1	TRBV19	TGTGCCAGTAGTATAAAGCCGCCTAACAATGAGCAGTTCTTC	CASSIKPPNNEQFF
few	TRBD1	TRBJ1-1	TRBV19	TGTGCCAGCCGGAGGCCGACAGGGTCTTTACGTGAAGCTTTCTTT	CASRRPTGSLREAFF
.	.	TRBJ2-7	TRBV5-1	TGCGCCAGCAGCCTTGGGGGCGAGATCTACGAGCAGTACTTC	CASSLGGEIYEQYF
.	.	TRBJ2-1	TRBV1	TGCGCCAGCAGCCAAGGAGGGACTAGCTACAATGAGCAGTTCTTC	CASSQGGTSYNEQFF
once	.	TRBJ1-2	TRBV6-8	TGTGCCAGCAGTTTACAACAGGGAACCTATGGCTACACCTTC	CASSLQQGTYGYTF
.	.	TRBJ2-5	TRBV27	TGTGCCAGTAGTCGGGTGCGGGATATACAAGAGACCCAGTACTTC	CASSRVRDIQETQYF
few	TRBD2	TRBJ2-3	TRBV30	TGTGCCTGGAGTACTAGCGGGGGGGGAGATACGCAGTATTTT	CAWSTSGGGDTQYF
.	.	TRBJ2-7	TRBV19	TGTGCCAGTAGTATACGGAGAGAGGGTGCTTACGAGCAGTACTTC	CASSIRREGAYEQYF
.	.	TRBJ2-7	TRBV28	TGTGCCAGCTCGGCACATCGACTGGAGAGGTACGAGCAGTACTTC	CASSAHRLERYEQYF
few	.	TRBJ2-7	TRBV5-1	TGCGCCAGCAGCTTGGGCGGGGAAATCTACGAGCAGTACTTC	CASSLGGEIYEQYF
few	.	TRBJ2-7	TRBV19	TGTGCCAGTAGTGTCGGGCAGGAATACGAGCAGTACTTC	CASSVGQEYEQYF